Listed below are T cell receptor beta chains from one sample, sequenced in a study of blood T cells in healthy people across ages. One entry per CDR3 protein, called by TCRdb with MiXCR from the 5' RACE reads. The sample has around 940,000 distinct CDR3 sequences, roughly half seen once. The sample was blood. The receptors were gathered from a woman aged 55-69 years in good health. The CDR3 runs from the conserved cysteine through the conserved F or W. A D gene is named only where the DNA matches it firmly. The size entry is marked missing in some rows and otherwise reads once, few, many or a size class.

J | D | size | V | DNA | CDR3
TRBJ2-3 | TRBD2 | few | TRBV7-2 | TGTGCCAGCAGCCCGGGTCTAGCGGTTAGCACAGATACGCAGTATTTT | CASSPGLAVSTDTQYF
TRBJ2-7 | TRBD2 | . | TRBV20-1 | TGCAGTGCTAGAGAGAGACTAGCGAGGGCGGGCCAGTACTTC | CSARERLARAGQYF
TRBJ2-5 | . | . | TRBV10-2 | TGCGCCAGCAGTGGGGGGGTTATAGAGACCCAGTACTTC | CASSGGVIETQYF
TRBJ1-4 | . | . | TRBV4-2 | TGTGCCAGCAGCCAACCCGCAGGGGATAATGAAAAACTGTTTTTT | CASSQPAGDNEKLFF
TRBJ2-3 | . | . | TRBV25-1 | TGTGCCAGCAGTGGATACGGGCAGGGGACGCAGTATTTT | CASSGYGQGTQYF
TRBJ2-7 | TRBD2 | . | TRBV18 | TGTGCCACCATACTAGCGGGTACTTACGAGCAGTACTTC | CATILAGTYEQYF
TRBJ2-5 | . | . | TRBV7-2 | TGTGCCAGCAGCTTATCGGGGAAAGGGGAGACCCAGTACTTC | CASSLSGKGETQYF
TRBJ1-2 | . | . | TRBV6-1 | TGTGCCAGTGCCCGGGACATAGGAAACTATGGCTACACCTTC | CASARDIGNYGYTF
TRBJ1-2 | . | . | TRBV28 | TGTGCCAGCATCAAGGAGGGAGGCTACACCTTC | CASIKEGGYTF
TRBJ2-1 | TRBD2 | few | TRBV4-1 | TGCGCCAGCAGCCAAGTCGGACTAGCGGGACTCAATGAGCAGTTCTTC | CASSQVGLAGLNEQFF
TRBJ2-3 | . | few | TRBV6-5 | TGTGCCAGCAGACCCTCGGGCGGTAGCACAGATACGCAGTATTTT | CASRPSGGSTDTQYF
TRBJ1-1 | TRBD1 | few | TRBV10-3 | TGTGCCATCAGTGGGGACAGGGGTGGGAACACTGAAGCTTTCTTT | CAISGDRGGNTEAFF
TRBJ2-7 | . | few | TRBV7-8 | TGTGCCAGCAGCCCAAGCCGGGTGGACCCCGATAGGGAGCAGTACTTC | CASSPSRVDPDREQYF
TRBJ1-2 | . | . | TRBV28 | TGTGCCAGCAGTTTACAGGGTCGACACTATGGCTACACCTTC | CASSLQGRHYGYTF
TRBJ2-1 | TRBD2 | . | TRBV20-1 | TGCAGTGCTAGACCACCGGGACTAGCGGTCAAGGGGTGGAATGAGCAGTTCTTC | CSARPPGLAVKGWNEQFF
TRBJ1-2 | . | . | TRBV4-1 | TGCGCCAGCAGCCAACCCCTCTCTGGGACTTATAACTATGGCTACACCTTC | CASSQPLSGTYNYGYTF
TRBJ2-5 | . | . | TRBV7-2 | TGTGTCAGCAGCAGATCAGGGCAGGGGGAGACCCAGTACTTC | CVSSRSGQGETQYF
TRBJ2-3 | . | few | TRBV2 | TGTGCCAGCAGTACAACCCTAAGCGGGTATAGCACAGATACGCAGTATTTT | CASSTTLSGYSTDTQYF
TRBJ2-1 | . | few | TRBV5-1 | TGCGCCAGCAGCTTGATGGTCCTGGCGGGCCACAGTGAGCAGTTCTTC | CASSLMVLAGHSEQFF
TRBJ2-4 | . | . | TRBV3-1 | TGTGCCAGCAGCCTAGGCGGGCAAGGATGGAACATTCAGTACTTC | CASSLGGQGWNIQYF
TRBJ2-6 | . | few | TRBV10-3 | TGTGCCATCAGTGACCCACTATCTGGGGCCAACGTCCTGACTTTC | CAISDPLSGANVLTF
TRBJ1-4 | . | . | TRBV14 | TGTGCCAGCAGCCAGGGACACGAACTGTTTTTT | CASSQGHELFF
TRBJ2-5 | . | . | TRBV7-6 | TGTGCCAGCAGCGACCAGGGTAGAATAAAAGAGACCCAGTACTTC | CASSDQGRIKETQYF
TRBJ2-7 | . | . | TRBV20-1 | TGCAGTGCTACCGACTCGTCTCTCTCCTACAATGAGCAGTACTTC | CSATDSSLSYNEQYF
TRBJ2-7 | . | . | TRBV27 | TGTGCCACCAGTGGGGGCGGGAGTCGGGGATACGAGCAGTACTTC | CATSGGGSRGYEQYF
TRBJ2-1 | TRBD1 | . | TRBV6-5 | TGTGCCAGCAGTGACCCAAACAGGGGCGAGCAGTTCTTC | CASSDPNRGEQFF
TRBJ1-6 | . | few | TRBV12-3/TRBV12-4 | TGTGCCAGCAGTCCAGCTCGCGGGAGCTCCTATAATTCACCCCTCCACTTT | CASSPARGSSYNSPLHF
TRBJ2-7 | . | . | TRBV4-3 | TGCGCCAGCAGCCAAGTAACAGCGGCCCGCTACGAGCAGTACTTC | CASSQVTAARYEQYF
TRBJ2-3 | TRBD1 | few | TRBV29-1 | TGCAGCCTCAGGGGGCGTGGGGACACAGATACGCAGTATTTT | CSLRGRGDTDTQYF
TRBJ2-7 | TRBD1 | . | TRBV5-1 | TGCGCCAGCAGCTTGGGGGATGACAGGGGGCACGAGCAGTACTTC | CASSLGDDRGHEQYF
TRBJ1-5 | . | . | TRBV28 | TGTGCCAGCAGCTTGCGTGGTCCTCAGCCCCAGCATTTT | CASSLRGPQPQHF
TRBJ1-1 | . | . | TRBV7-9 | TGTGCCAGCAGCTTTTCTAACACTGAAGCTTTCTTT | CASSFSNTEAFF
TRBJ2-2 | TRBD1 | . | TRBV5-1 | TGCGCCAGCAGCGATGGACAGGGGTGGACCGGGGAGCTGTTTTTT | CASSDGQGWTGELFF
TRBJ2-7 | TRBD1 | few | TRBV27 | TGTGCCAGCAGTTTATCGGGGACAGGGACAACCTACGAGCAGTACTTC | CASSLSGTGTTYEQYF
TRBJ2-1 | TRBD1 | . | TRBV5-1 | TGCGCCAGCAGCTTGGAGGGGGCCGTATACAATGAGCAGTTCTTC | CASSLEGAVYNEQFF
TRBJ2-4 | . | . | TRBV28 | TGTGCCAGCAGTCCCCCTCTCCAAGGGGCCAAAAACATTCAGTACTTC | CASSPPLQGAKNIQYF
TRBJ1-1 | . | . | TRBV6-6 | TGTGCCAGCAGGTTTGCCCAGAACACTGAAGCTTTCTTT | CASRFAQNTEAFF
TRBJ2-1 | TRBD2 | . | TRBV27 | TGTGCCAGCAGTTGGTCAGCGGGAGTTACCAATGAGCAGTTCTTC | CASSWSAGVTNEQFF
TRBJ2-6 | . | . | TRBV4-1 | TGCGCCAGCAGCCGAGTGTCTGGGGCCAACGTCCTGACTTTC | CASSRVSGANVLTF
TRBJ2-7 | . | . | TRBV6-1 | TGTGCCAGCAGTGAAGCGGTTAGCGTAGTCTACGAGCAGTACTTC | CASSEAVSVVYEQYF
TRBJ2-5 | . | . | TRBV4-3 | TGCGCCAGCAGCCAAGGGGCGACGGACAAGGAGACCCAGTACTTC | CASSQGATDKETQYF